Presented here are 29 T cell receptor beta chains from one specimen sequenced in a study of CD8 T cells in ankylosing spondylitis. Study results and limitations: Several highly homologous variants formed a TCR beta motif that appeared characteristic of ankylosing spondylitis blood.

TCRdb itself ran the 5' RACE reads through MiXCR, one entry per CDR3 protein. The repertoire holds 400,000 to 450,000 distinct CDR3 sequences, with over 15% as singletons. The antigens for these receptors are not known. Material: blood, either unsorted or a sorted T cell fraction (not recorded which). The receptors come from a male donor with ankylosing spondylitis.

The CDR3 protein is CASSLKQASGVYEQYF. The CDR3 DNA sequence: TGTGCCAGCAGTTTAAAACAGGCCTCAGGGGTTTACGAGCAGTACTTC. This rearrangement joins TRBV27 to TRBJ2-7; possibly TRBD1 for D (6 bases). The CDR3 sequence is 16 residues long. Trimming took off 2 bases at V and 4 bases at J, with 18 bases between the two ends. Per germline, CDR1 MNHEY and CDR2 SMNVEV (reference sequence).

This clonotype showed up many times. The J gene is TRBJ1-5, the V gene TRBV5-1; TRBD1 agrees at 8 bases. The germline gives CDR1 SGHRS, CDR2 YFSETQ. The CDR3 sequence is 14 residues long. Losses at the gene ends were 2 bases for V and 5 bases for J; bases not matched to a gene: 3. For the CDR3, the DNA is TGCGCCAGCAGCTTTCAGGGGGCTTATCAGCCCCAGCATTTT. Translating gives CASSFQGAYQPQHF.

The chain uses TRBV2 and TRBJ2-3, with TRBD1 matching 8 bases. CDR3 size: 15 residues. With V trimmed by 8 bases and J by 1 base, 8 bases remained unmatched. Per the germline V gene, CDR1 is SNHLY and CDR2 is FYNNEI. In DNA form, the CDR3 reads TGTGCCAGCGTAGGGACAGGACCCCGCACAGATACGCAGTATTTT. This codes for CASVGTGPRTDTQYF.

This clonotype was seen a handful of times. This sequence joins TRBV6-2 or TRBV6-3 and TRBJ2-7; D is ambiguous. The germline V gene has CDR1 MNHEY and CDR2 SVGEGT. This CDR3 region has 12 residues. With 8 bases removed from V and 3 bases from J, the gap between germline ends came to 11 bases. The CDR3 DNA reads as TGTGCCAGCCGAACCTCGGGCTACGAGCAGTACTTC. This codes for CASRTSGYEQYF.

V gene TRBV6-1 combines with J gene TRBJ1-2; TRBD1 matches 8 bases. Germline CDR1 MNHNS, CDR2 SASEGT. V was pared by 6 bases and J by 8 bases, with 11 bases of the junction left unmatched. The CDR3 runs to 14 residues. CDR3: CASRKPGGARGYTF. The CDR3 DNA reads TGTGCCAGCAGAAAACCAGGGGGCGCGAGGGGCTACACCTTC.

This clonotype was counted between two and nine times. The chain is built from TRBV9 and TRBJ2-5, with 7 positions matching TRBD2. The CDR3 is made up of 15 amino acids. Germline loops: CDR1 SGDLS, CDR2 YYNGEE. Unmatched junction bases numbered 6, after V lost 0 bases and J lost 4 bases. The CDR3 region has the DNA TGTGCCAGCAGCGTAGTGGGGGGGGTGGGAGAGACCCAGTACTTC. Protein sequence: CASSVVGGVGETQYF. Combining the CDR3 with reference TRBV9 and TRBJ2-5 gives the whole variable domain DSGVTQTPKHLITATGQRVTLRCSPRSGDLSVYWYQQSLDQGLQFLIQYYNGEERAKGNILERFSAQQFPDLHSELNLSSLELGDSALYFCASSVVGGVGETQYFGPGTRLLVL.

Many counts were recorded for this clonotype. This chain links TRBV12-3 or TRBV12-4 with TRBJ2-7; 10 bases are a match to TRBD2. This CDR3 has 14 residues. V was clipped by 4 bases and J by 4 bases; unmatched bases: 4. CDR3 in DNA: TGTGCCAGCAGTTATAGCGGGAGGCGGTACGAGCAGTACTTC. Translation gives CASSYSGRRYEQYF.

V is TRBV5-5 and J is TRBJ2-5, with a weak D call TRBD1 (6 bases). Trimming left V 0 bases short and J 6 bases short, with 15 bases between. Germline V gives CDR1 SGHKS, CDR2 YYEKEE (reference sequence). There are 15 residues in the CDR3. The DNA for the CDR3 is TGTGCCAGCAGCTTGGAGGGGTCAGGGGTAAAGACCCAGTACTTC. It is translated as CASSLEGSGVKTQYF.

This clonotype appeared many times. This chain links TRBV7-6 with TRBJ1-5; D call uncertain. The CDR3 loop spans 14 amino acids. The germline V gene has CDR1 SGHVS and CDR2 FNYEAQ. The V gene lost 5 bases and the J gene lost 2 bases, with 10 bases spanning the gap. The CDR3 protein is CASSKVGGNQPQHF. DNA of the CDR3: TGTGCCAGCAGCAAGGTTGGGGGCAATCAGCCCCAGCATTTT.

This clonotype was found a few times. This chain joins TRBV7-9 and TRBJ1-4, with a weak D call TRBD1 (5 bases). Between the trimmed V and J ends, which lost 5 bases and 5 bases, there was a span of 18 bases. CDR1 is SEHNR, CDR2 FQNEAQ, per germline (reference sequence). CDR3 size: 16 residues. The CDR3, as DNA: TGTGCCAGCAGCGCCAGCCCGGGACGGCCAAATGAAAAACTGTTTTTT. Translated, it gives CASSASPGRPNEKLFF.

The rearrangement joins TRBV20-1 to TRBJ1-5; a weak D match, TRBD1 (6 bases). From germline, CDR1 is DFQATT and CDR2 SNEGSKA (reference sequence). This CDR3 spans 14 amino acids. The ends were cut back, 0 bases at V and 6 bases at J, with 12 bases in the middle. This chain's CDR3 is CSARERGGRQPQHF. The CDR3 nucleotides are TGCAGTGCTAGAGAACGGGGGGGCCGTCAGCCCCAGCATTTT.

This clonotype was counted ten times or more. This sequence joins TRBV29-1 and TRBJ1-2, with 10 bases aligning to TRBD1. CDR1 and CDR2 (germline): SQVTM, ANQGSEA. The CDR3 totals 12 residues. V lost 7 bases and J lost 3; bases outside the gene matches: 2. The CDR3 sequence: CSAGQGDYGYTF. CDR3 DNA: TGCAGCGCTGGACAGGGGGACTATGGCTACACCTTC.

The gene calls are TRBV6-1 and TRBJ2-1; 9 nucleotides agree with TRBD1. The junction had 7 bases not matched to a gene; V was cut back by 6 bases and J by 4 bases. Germline V lookup: CDR1 MNHNS, CDR2 SASEGT. This CDR3 has 15 amino acids. The CDR3 region has the DNA TGTGCCAGCAGCGCCGGGACAGGGATATACAATGAGCAGTTCTTC. Translation: CASSAGTGIYNEQFF.

This clonotype was seen more than once but under ten times. This chain links TRBV18 with TRBJ1-6; tentatively, D is TRBD1 (6 bases). The germline CDR1 and CDR2 sequences are KGHSH and LQKENI. Trimming removed 1 base from V and 3 bases from J, with 16 bases in between. This CDR3 region has 18 residues. This CDR3 is CASSPRASGDGYNSPLHF. In DNA, the CDR3 is TGTGCCAGCTCACCACGTGCGTCAGGGGACGGCTATAATTCACCCCTCCACTTT.

The chain couples TRBV6-5 to TRBJ1-1, with D perhaps TRBD1 (6 bases). Germline lookup yields CDR1 MNHEY and CDR2 SVGAGI. This CDR3 region has 15 residues. Trimming cost V 0 bases and J 10 bases, with 18 bases left between them. CDR3 DNA: TGTGCCAGCAGTTACTCCGGGGGGGGGCGGGACGGAGCTTTCTTT. Encoded protein: CASSYSGGGRDGAFF.

The chain uses TRBV11-1 and TRBJ2-7, with TRBD2 as a possible D gene (5 bases). Germline lookup yields CDR1 SGHAT and CDR2 FQDESV (reference sequence). Trimming pared 5 bases from V and 2 bases from J, leaving 10 bases between. This CDR3 has 13 amino acids. This CDR3 is CASSQDSAYEQYF. The CDR3 nucleotides read TGTGCCAGCAGCCAGGACTCCGCCTACGAGCAGTACTTC.

The chain combines TRBV20-1 with TRBJ2-1, with D perhaps TRBD1 (5 bases). Germline V gives CDR1 DFQATT, CDR2 SNEGSKA (reference sequence). The V end lost 3 bases, the J end lost 3 bases, and 18 bases lay between the germline ends. The CDR3 contains 16 residues. Here the CDR3 reads CSASQPQGVDYNEQFF. CDR3 nucleotide sequence: TGCAGTGCTAGTCAGCCCCAGGGTGTAGACTACAATGAGCAGTTCTTC.

V usage is TRBV20-1 and J usage is TRBJ1-2; 9 bases map to TRBD1. The V gene's germline CDR1 is DFQATT and CDR2 SNEGSKA (reference sequence). V lost 7 bases to trimming and J lost 5 bases; unmatched junction nucleotides: 14. CDR3 size: 15 residues. Here the CDR3 reads CSVPSLDRGGYGYTF. CDR3 nucleotides: TGCAGTGTCCCCTCCCTGGACAGGGGCGGGTATGGCTACACCTTC.

This clonotype was detected ten times or more. The gene calls are TRBV6-6 and TRBJ2-1; 9 bases match TRBD2. Losses at the gene ends were 0 bases for V and 4 bases for J; bases not matched to a gene: 7. In germline, CDR1 is MNHNY, CDR2 SVGAGI (reference sequence). This CDR3 is built from 17 residues. The CDR3, as DNA: TGTGCCAGCAGTTACTCCGGTCTAGCGGGGATTTACAATGAGCAGTTCTTC. Translation gives CASSYSGLAGIYNEQFF.

The rearrangement uses TRBV5-1 and TRBJ2-3; 8 bases map to TRBD2. The CDR3 loop spans 16 amino acids. CDR1 is SGHRS and CDR2 is YFSETQ in the germline V gene. After removal of 4 bases from V and 3 bases from J, the junction contained 10 bases not matched to a gene. The CDR3, as DNA: TGCGCCAGCAGCCCCGGGGGGGCCCGGGGGACAGATACGCAGTATTTT. It codes for CASSPGGARGTDTQYF.

V is TRBV5-1 and J is TRBJ2-5; 11 bases match TRBD1. Looked up from germline, CDR1 is SGHRS and CDR2 is YFSETQ. The CDR3 runs to 15 residues. J gave up 5 bases and V 2 bases, and 5 bases lay outside the gene matches. The CDR3 nucleotides read TGCGCCAGCAGCTTCGGGACAGGGGGTCATGAGACCCAGTACTTC. Amino acid sequence: CASSFGTGGHETQYF.

There are a few counts of this clonotype. The chain uses TRBV6-5 and TRBJ2-2; 8 positions agree with TRBD2. CDR3 length equals 18 residues. The V gene's germline CDR1 is MNHEY and CDR2 SVGAGI. The V and J ends lost 0 bases and 5 bases, in that order; junction bases with no gene match: 11. DNA for the CDR3: TGTGCCAGCAGTTACTCCGGGCTGAGCGGGAGATCTACCGGGGAGCTGTTTTTT. Its protein is CASSYSGLSGRSTGELFF.

The chain has TRBV6-1 and TRBJ1-1; 10 bases are shared with TRBD1. V shed 7 bases and J 4 bases; nucleotides not matched to a gene: 6. Germline CDR1 and CDR2: MNHNS and SASEGT. The CDR3 is made up of 14 amino acids. The CDR3 region has the DNA TGTGCCAGCACCCGGGACAGGGGACGCACTGAAGCTTTCTTT. Its translation is CASTRDRGRTEAFF.

Many counts were recorded for this clonotype. This chain links TRBV20-1 with TRBJ1-1; the D gene is possibly TRBD1 (6 bases). V lost 5 bases and J 1 base, leaving 17 bases between the germline ends. This CDR3 contains 15 residues. Germline V gives CDR1 DFQATT, CDR2 SNEGSKA (reference sequence). DNA for the CDR3: TGCAGTGCTCCCAGGCCGGACAGTCGGAACACTGAAGCTTTCTTT. Protein product: CSAPRPDSRNTEAFF.

In its sample, this clonotype was seen a few times. The chain uses TRBV5-1 and TRBJ2-6; D may be TRBD2 (6 bases). Germline V gene lookup returns CDR1 SGHRS and CDR2 YFSETQ. This CDR3 contains 18 residues. Trimming stripped 6 bases from V and 2 bases from J, with 21 bases between. Here the CDR3 reads CASKAGPSTGTGANVLTF. Written as DNA, the CDR3 is TGCGCCAGCAAGGCGGGGCCTTCTACGGGGACTGGGGCCAACGTCCTGACTTTC.

The CDR3 loop is CASSQTSGVTDTQYF. CDR3 DNA sequence: TGTGCCAGCAGCCAAACTAGCGGGGTAACAGATACGCAGTATTTT. This chain uses TRBV11-2 with TRBJ2-3; TRBD2 aligns across 10 bases. This CDR3 region has 15 residues. Germline values: CDR1 SGHAT, CDR2 FQNNGV. Germline trimming cut 5 bases from V and 3 bases from J; bases unmatched to any gene: 5.

This clonotype was seen many times. The genes are TRBV12-3 or TRBV12-4 and TRBJ2-3; D call uncertain. CDR3 length equals 14 residues. V lost 1 base and J 0 bases, leaving 5 bases between the germline ends. In DNA, the CDR3 is TGTGCCAGCAGTTTAGACAGCAGCACAGATACGCAGTATTTT. This translates into CASSLDSSTDTQYF.

The V and J genes are TRBV20-1 and TRBJ2-5; 7 bases fit TRBD1. The J segment lost 4 bases and the V segment lost 0 bases, leaving 8 bases of the junction unmatched. Germline lookup yields CDR1 DFQATT and CDR2 SNEGSKA (reference sequence). CDR3 size: 15 residues. For the CDR3, the DNA is TGCAGTGCTAGAGAGGGGACAGCCAAACTAGAGACCCAGTACTTC. The encoded protein is CSAREGTAKLETQYF.

The chain has TRBV3-1 and TRBJ2-3; D may be TRBD2 (6 bases). Germline V gene lookup returns CDR1 LGHDT and CDR2 YNNKEL (reference sequence). The CDR3 consists of 16 residues. V lost 4 bases and J 4 bases, leaving 18 bases between the germline ends. The CDR3 loop reads CASSPTRAWRADTQYF. The DNA of the CDR3 is TGTGCCAGCAGCCCGACTCGAGCGTGGAGGGCAGATACGCAGTATTTT.